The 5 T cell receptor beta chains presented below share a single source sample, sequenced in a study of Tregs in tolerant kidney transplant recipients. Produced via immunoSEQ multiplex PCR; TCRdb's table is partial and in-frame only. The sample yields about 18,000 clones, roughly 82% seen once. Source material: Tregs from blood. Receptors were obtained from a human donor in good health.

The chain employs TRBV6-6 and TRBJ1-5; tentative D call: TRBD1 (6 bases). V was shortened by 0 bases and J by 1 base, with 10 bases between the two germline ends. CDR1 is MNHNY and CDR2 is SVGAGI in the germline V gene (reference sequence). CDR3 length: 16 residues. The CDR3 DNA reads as TGTGCCAGCAGTTACTCGAGGGGGGCGAGCAATCAGCCCCAGCATTTT. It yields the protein CASSYSRGASNQPQHF.

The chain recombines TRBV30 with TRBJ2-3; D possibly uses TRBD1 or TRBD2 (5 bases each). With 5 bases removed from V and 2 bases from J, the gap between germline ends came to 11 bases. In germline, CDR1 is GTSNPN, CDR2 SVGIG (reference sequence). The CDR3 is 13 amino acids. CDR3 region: CAWGDGDTDTQYF. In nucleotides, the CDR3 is TGTGCCTGGGGGGACGGAGACACAGATACGCAGTATTTT.

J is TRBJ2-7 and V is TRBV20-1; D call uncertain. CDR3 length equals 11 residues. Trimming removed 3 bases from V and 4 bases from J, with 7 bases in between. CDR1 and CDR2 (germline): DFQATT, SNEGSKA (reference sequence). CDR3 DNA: TGCAGTGCTAGTAGGGCTTACGAGCAGTACTTC. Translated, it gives CSASRAYEQYF.

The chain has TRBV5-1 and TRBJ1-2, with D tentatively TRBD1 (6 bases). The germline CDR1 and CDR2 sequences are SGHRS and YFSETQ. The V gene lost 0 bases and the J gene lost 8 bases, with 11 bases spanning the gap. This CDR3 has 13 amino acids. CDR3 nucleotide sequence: TGCGCCAGCAGCTTGGCGAGGGGGGAAGGCTACACCTTC. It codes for CASSLARGEGYTF.

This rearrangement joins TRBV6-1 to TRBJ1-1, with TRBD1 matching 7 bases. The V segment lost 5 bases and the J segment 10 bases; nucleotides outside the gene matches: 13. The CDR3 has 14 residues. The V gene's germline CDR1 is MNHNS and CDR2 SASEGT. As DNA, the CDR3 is TGTGCCAGCAGTTTAGAACGACAGGGCCCAGGAGCTTTCTTT. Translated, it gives CASSLERQGPGAFF.